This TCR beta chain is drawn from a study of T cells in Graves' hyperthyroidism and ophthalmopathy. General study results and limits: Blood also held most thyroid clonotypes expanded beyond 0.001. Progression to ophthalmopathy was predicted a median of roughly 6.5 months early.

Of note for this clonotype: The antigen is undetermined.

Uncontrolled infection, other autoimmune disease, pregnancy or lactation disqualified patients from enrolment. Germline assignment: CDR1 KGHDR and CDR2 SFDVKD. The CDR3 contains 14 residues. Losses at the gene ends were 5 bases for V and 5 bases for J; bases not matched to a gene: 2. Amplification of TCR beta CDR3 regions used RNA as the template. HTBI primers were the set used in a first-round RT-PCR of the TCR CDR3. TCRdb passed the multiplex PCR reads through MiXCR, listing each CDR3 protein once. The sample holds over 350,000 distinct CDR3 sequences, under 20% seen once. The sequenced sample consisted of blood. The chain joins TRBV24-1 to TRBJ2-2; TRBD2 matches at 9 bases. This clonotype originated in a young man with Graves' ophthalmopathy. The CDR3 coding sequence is TGTGCCACCAGTGTGAGCGGGGGGACCGGGGAGCTGTTTTTT. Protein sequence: CATSVSGGTGELFF.